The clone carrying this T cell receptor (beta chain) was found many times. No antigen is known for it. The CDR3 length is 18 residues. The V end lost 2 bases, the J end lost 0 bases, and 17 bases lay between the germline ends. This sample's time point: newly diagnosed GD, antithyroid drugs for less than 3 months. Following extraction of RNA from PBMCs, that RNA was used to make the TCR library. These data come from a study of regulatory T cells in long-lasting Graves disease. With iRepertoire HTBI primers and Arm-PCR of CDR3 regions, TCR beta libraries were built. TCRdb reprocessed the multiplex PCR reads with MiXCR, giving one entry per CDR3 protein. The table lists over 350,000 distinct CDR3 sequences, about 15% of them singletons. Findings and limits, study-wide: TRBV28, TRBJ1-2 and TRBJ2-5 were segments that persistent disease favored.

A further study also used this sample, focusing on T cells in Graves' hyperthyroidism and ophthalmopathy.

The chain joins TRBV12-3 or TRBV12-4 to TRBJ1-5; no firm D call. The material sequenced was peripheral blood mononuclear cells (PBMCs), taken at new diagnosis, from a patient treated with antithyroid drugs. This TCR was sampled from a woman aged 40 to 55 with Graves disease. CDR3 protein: CASSLQAPGLRSNQPQHF. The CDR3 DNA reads TGTGCCAGCAGTTTACAGGCCCCGGGTCTACGTAGCAATCAGCCCCAGCATTTT.